This T cell receptor (beta chain) was observed in a study of cytomegalovirus exposure and HLA in healthy donors. Study-level findings and limits: Researchers reported that a few CMV-associated chains were confirmed in vitro as CMV antigen-specific. Investigators reported over 150 TCR beta chains as tied to cytomegalovirus.

Sequencing used immunoSEQ multiplex PCR; TCRdb keeps in-frame clones, though not all of them. The top ten clones hold about 0.63% of a sample with about 72,000 clones, roughly 94% of them seen once. The CDR3 contains 17 residues. After removal of 0 bases from V and 3 bases from J, the junction contained 5 bases not matched to a gene. Germline-derived CDR1 and CDR2 are SGDLS and YYNGEE. As regards this clone: Antigen unknown.

The specimen sequenced was PBMCs. The chain uses TRBV9 and TRBJ1-4, with 10 bases that match TRBD1. This clonotype originated in a woman in her late teens or twenties in good health and CMV-seronegative. The CDR3 sequence: CASSVGDRGTANEKLFF. As DNA, the CDR3 is TGTGCCAGCAGCGTAGGGGACAGGGGAACGGCTAATGAAAAACTGTTTTTT.